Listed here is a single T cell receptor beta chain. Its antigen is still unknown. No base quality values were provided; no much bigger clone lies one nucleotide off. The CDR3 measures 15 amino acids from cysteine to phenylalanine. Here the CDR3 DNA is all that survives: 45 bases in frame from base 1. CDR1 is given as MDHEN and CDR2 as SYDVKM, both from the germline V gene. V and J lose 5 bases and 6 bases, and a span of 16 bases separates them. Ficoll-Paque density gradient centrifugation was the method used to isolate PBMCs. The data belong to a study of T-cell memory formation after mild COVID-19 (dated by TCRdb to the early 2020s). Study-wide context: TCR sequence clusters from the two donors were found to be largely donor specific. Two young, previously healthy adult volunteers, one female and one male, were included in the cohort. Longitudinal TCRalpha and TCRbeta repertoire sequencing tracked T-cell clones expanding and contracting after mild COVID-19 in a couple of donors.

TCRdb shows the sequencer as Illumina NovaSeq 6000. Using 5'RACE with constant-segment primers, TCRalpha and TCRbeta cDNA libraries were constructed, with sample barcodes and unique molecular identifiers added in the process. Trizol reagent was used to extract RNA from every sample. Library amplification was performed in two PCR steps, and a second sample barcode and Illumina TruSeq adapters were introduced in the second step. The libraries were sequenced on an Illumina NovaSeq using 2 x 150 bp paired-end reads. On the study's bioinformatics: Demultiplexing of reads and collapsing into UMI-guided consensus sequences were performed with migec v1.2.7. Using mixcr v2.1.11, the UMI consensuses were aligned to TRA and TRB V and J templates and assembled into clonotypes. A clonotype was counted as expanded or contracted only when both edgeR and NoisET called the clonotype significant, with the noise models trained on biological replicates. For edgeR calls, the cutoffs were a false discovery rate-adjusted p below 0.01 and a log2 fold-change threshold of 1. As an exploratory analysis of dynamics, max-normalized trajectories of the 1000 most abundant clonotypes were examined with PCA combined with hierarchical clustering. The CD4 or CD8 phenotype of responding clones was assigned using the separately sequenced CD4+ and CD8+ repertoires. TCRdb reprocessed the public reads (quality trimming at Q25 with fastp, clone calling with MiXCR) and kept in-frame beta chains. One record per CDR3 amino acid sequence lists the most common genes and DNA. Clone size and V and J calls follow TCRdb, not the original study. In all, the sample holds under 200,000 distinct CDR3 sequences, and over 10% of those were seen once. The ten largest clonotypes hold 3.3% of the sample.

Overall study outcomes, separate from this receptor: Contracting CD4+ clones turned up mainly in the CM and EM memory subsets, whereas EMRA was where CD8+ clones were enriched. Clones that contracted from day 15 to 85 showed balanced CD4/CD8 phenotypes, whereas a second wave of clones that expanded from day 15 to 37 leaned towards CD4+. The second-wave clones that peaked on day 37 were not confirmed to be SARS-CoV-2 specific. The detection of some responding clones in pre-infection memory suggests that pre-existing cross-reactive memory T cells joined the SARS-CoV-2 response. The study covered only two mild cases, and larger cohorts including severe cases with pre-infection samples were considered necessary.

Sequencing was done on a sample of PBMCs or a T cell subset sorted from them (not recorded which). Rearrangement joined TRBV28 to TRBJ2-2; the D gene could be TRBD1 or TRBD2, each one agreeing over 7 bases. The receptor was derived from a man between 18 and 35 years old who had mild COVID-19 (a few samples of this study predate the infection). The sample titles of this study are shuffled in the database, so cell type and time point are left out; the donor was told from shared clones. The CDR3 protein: CASSLPRGGSGELFF. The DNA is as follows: TGTGCCAGCAGTCTCCCCAGGGGGGGGTCCGGGGAGCTGTTTTTT.